The 18 T cell receptor beta chains given below trace back to one sample, sequenced in a study of T cell responses to AZD1222 COVID-19 vaccine. Libraries were prepared by immunoSEQ multiplex PCR; TCRdb keeps only in-frame clonotypes and omits some of them. The table records fewer than 150,000 clones, about 91% of them present only once. The sequences come from peripheral blood, collected on day 0 of AZD1222 vaccination. All receptors come from an adult in good health.

This clone was picked up one time. J is TRBJ2-3 and V is TRBV11-2, with D unclear. The length of the CDR3 is 15 residues. Germline values: CDR1 SGHAT, CDR2 FQNNGV. Trimming removed 4 bases at V and 0 bases at J, with 11 bases between. This CDR3 reads CASSSQLLSTDTQYF. For the CDR3, the DNA is TGTGCCAGCAGCTCCCAACTACTTAGCACAGATACGCAGTATTTT.

This chain links TRBV4-3 with TRBJ1-3; tentative D call: TRBD1 (5 bases). The CDR3 totals 15 residues. Trimming stripped 1 base from V and 2 bases from J, with 9 bases between. Germline lookup yields CDR1 LGHNA and CDR2 YSLEER. The CDR3 reads CASSQGEGTGNTIYF. The CDR3 DNA reads TGCGCCAGCAGCCAAGGGGAGGGGACTGGAAACACCATATATTTT.

V is TRBV19 and J is TRBJ1-2, with 7 bases that match TRBD1. Per germline, CDR1 LNHDA and CDR2 SQIVND (reference sequence). The CDR3 has 13 residues. V lost 1 base, J lost 8 bases, and 4 bases stayed unmatched. DNA of the CDR3: TGTGCCAGTAGTATAGCAGGGGGAAGGGGCTACACCTTC. Translating gives CASSIAGGRGYTF.

The rearrangement links TRBV19 to TRBJ1-2, with D unclear. The germline CDR1 and CDR2 sequences are LNHDA and SQIVND (reference sequence). Between the trimmed V and J ends, which lost 4 bases and 3 bases, there was a span of 9 bases. This CDR3 has 13 amino acids. The CDR3 DNA is TGTGCCAGTAGTACGACGGGTGACTATGGCTACACCTTC. Encoded protein: CASSTTGDYGYTF.

The V and J genes are TRBV19 and TRBJ1-5, with D possibly being TRBD1 (6 bases). The germline V gene has CDR1 LNHDA and CDR2 SQIVND (reference sequence). This CDR3 contains 15 residues. V lost 8 bases, J lost 2 bases, and 16 bases lay in between. CDR3 loop: CASGQQGTGNQPQHF. DNA of the CDR3: TGTGCCAGTGGCCAACAGGGCACGGGCAATCAGCCCCAGCATTTT.

The chain joins TRBV19 to TRBJ1-5, with unresolved D. This CDR3 is 12 amino acids long. With 1 base removed from V and 5 bases from J, the gap between germline ends came to 3 bases. Germline assignment: CDR1 LNHDA and CDR2 SQIVND (reference sequence). CDR3 loop: CASSIVYQPQHF. DNA for the CDR3: TGTGCCAGTAGTATAGTCTATCAGCCCCAGCATTTT.

The rearrangement joins TRBV19 to TRBJ1-5; 7 bases are shared with TRBD1. The germline gives CDR1 LNHDA, CDR2 SQIVND (reference sequence). The CDR3 length is 15 residues. Losses at the gene ends were 5 bases for V and 2 bases for J; bases not matched to a gene: 6. In DNA form, the CDR3 reads TGTGCCAGTAGTGCCCACAGGGGTGGCAATCAGCCCCAGCATTTT. Protein: CASSAHRGGNQPQHF. The full variable domain, completed using reference TRBV19 and TRBJ1-5, is DGGITQSPKYLFRKEGQNVTLSCEQNLNHDAMYWYRQDPGQGLRLIYYSQIVNDFQKGDIAEGYSVSREKKESFPLTVTSAQKNPTAFYLCASSAHRGGNQPQHFGDGTRLSIL.

The V gene is TRBV7-2, the J gene TRBJ2-7; D unresolved. The CDR3 has 12 amino acids. CDR1 is SGHTA and CDR2 is FQGNSA in the germline V gene. Trimming cost V 3 bases and J 2 bases, with 5 bases left between them. The CDR3 nucleotides read TGTGCCAGCAGCTTTGGGGCCTACGAGCAGTACTTC. Translation gives CASSFGAYEQYF.

This clone was seen more than once but under ten times. V gene TRBV5-1 combines with J gene TRBJ1-1; 7 bases are shared with TRBD1. The junction had 7 bases not matched to a gene; V was cut back by 6 bases and J by 2 bases. Germline V gene data show CDR1 as SGHRS and CDR2 as YFSETQ. The CDR3 runs to 14 residues. CDR3 sequence: CASKPGQINTEAFF. In DNA form, the CDR3 reads TGCGCCAGCAAACCGGGACAGATAAACACTGAAGCTTTCTTT.

J is TRBJ1-2 and V is TRBV7-2, with TRBD1 matching 9 bases. The germline V gene encodes CDR1 SGHTA and CDR2 FQGNSA. This CDR3 has 14 amino acids. V dropped 2 bases and J dropped 8; count of bases not matched to a gene: 6. The CDR3 DNA follows: TGTGCCAGCAGCTTAAGGGGACAGGGTTCGGGCTACACCTTC. This gives the protein CASSLRGQGSGYTF.

This chain connects TRBV7-9 to TRBJ2-5; 9 bases are shared with TRBD2. Per the germline V gene, CDR1 is SEHNR and CDR2 is FQNEAQ (reference sequence). J was trimmed by 2 bases and V by 10 bases; bases with no gene match: 8. The CDR3 extends over 14 amino acids. Here the CDR3 reads CATSKRGAQETQYF. The CDR3 DNA sequence: TGTGCCACCTCAAAGCGGGGGGCGCAAGAGACCCAGTACTTC.

The chain couples TRBV10-2 to TRBJ1-2; no clear D gene. Germline CDR1 reads WSHSY; CDR2 reads SAAADI. The CDR3 has 12 residues. With 6 bases removed from V and 5 bases from J, the gap between germline ends came to 10 bases. CDR3 sequence reads: CASRKSGYGYTF. CDR3 DNA: TGCGCCAGCAGGAAATCGGGGTATGGCTACACCTTC.

This clone appeared a few times. This chain connects TRBV24-1 to TRBJ1-2; no firm D call. Germline V CDR1 and CDR2: KGHDR, SFDVKD. The CDR3 spans 11 residues. The germline V and J ends were trimmed by 0 bases and 11 bases, with 6 bases remaining between them. CDR3 DNA: TGTGCCACCAGTGATTTGGGCCAATACACCTTC. Translating it yields CATSDLGQYTF.

This chain uses TRBV5-1 with TRBJ1-1; 7 nucleotides match TRBD1. The CDR3 spans 14 residues. Germline CDR1 SGHRS, CDR2 YFSETQ. Trimming took 3 bases from V and 2 from J; bases not matched to a gene: 4. CDR3 in DNA: TGCGCCAGCAGCTCCCAGGGGGTCAACACTGAAGCTTTCTTT. Translating gives CASSSQGVNTEAFF.

The chain combines TRBV7-7 with TRBJ2-5; 16 nucleotides agree with TRBD2. V was pared by 4 bases and J by 5 bases, with 4 bases of the junction left unmatched. The germline CDR1 and CDR2 sequences are SSHAT and FNYEAQ (reference sequence). The CDR3 loop spans 16 amino acids. CDR3 amino acids: CASSSGLAGGPETQYF. Written as DNA, the CDR3 is TGTGCCAGCAGCTCGGGACTAGCGGGGGGGCCGGAGACCCAGTACTTC.

The chain couples TRBV21-1 to TRBJ2-7; the table's D call, TRBD2, has no DNA check behind it. TRBV21-1 is assigned pseudogene status. CDR3 length: 17 residues. The CDR3 DNA is TGTGCCAGCAGCAAACCGCCGATTGGGAGGGTAAAGTACGAGCAGTACTTC. Translated: CASSKPPIGRVKYEQYF.

The chain uses TRBV7-9 and TRBJ1-1; no reliable D call. Germline lookup yields CDR1 SEHNR and CDR2 FQNEAQ (reference sequence). Trimming removed 0 bases from V and 4 bases from J, with 6 bases in between. This CDR3 comprises 13 residues. In DNA, the CDR3 is TGTGCCAGCAGCTTAGCGGTGGGCACTGAAGCTTTCTTT. Amino acids: CASSLAVGTEAFF.

The chain recombines TRBV19 with TRBJ1-6; 7 nucleotides agree with TRBD1. Losses at the gene ends were 3 bases for V and 6 bases for J; bases not matched to a gene: 2. The CDR3 is 14 residues long. Per germline, CDR1 LNHDA and CDR2 SQIVND (reference sequence). The CDR3 reads CASSMTGPNSPLHF. The CDR3 region has the DNA TGTGCCAGTAGTATGACAGGGCCTAATTCACCCCTCCACTTT.